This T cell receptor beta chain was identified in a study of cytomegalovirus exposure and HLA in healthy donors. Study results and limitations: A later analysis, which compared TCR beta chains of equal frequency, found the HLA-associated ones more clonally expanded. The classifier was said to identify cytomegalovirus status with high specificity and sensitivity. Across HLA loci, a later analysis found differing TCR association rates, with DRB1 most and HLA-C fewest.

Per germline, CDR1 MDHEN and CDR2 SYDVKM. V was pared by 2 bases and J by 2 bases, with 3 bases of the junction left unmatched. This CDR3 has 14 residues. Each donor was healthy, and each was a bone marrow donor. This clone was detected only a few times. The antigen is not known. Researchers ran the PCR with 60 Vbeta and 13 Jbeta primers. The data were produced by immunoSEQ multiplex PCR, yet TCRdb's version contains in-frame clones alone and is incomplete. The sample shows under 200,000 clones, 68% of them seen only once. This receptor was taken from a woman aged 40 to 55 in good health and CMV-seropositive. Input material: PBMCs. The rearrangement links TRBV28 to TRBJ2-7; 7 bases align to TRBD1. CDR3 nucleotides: TGTGCCAGCAGTTTAGGGGGACAGCCCTACGAGCAGTACTTC. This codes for CASSLGGQPYEQYF. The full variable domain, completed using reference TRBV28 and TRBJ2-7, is DVKVTQSSRYLVKRTGEKVFLECVQDMDHENMFWYRQDPGLGLRLIYFSYDVKMKEKGDIPEGYSVSREKKERFSLILESASTNQTSMYLCASSLGGQPYEQYFGPGTRLTVT.